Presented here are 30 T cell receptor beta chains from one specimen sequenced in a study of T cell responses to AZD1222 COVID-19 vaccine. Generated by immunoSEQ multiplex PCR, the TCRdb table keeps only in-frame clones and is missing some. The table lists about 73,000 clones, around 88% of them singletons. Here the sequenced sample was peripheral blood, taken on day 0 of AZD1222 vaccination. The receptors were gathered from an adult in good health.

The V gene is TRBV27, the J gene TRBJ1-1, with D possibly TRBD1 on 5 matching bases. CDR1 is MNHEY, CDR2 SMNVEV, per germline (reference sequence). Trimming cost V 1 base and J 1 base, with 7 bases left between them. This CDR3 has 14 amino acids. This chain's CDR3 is CASSLFGGNTEAFF. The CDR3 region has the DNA TGTGCCAGCAGTTTATTCGGGGGGAACACTGAAGCTTTCTTT.

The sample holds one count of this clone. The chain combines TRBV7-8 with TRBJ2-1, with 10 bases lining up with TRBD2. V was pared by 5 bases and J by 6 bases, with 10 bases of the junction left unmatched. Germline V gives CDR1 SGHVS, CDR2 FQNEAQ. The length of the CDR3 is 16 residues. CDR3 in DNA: TGTGCCAGCAGCCGAGGAATAGCGGGAGGCCTCAATGAGCAGTTCTTC. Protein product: CASSRGIAGGLNEQFF.

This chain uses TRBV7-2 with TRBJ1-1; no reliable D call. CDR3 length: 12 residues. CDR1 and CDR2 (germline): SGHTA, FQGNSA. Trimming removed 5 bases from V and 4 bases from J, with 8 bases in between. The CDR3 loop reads CASSPRSTEAFF. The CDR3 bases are TGTGCCAGCAGCCCCCGCTCCACTGAAGCTTTCTTT. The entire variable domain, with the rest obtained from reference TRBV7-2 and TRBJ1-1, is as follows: GAGVSQSPSNKVTEKGKDVELRCDPISGHTALYWYRQSLGQGLEFLIYFQGNSAPDKSGLPSDRFSAERTGGSVSTLTIQRTQQEDSAVYLCASSPRSTEAFFGQGTRLTVV.

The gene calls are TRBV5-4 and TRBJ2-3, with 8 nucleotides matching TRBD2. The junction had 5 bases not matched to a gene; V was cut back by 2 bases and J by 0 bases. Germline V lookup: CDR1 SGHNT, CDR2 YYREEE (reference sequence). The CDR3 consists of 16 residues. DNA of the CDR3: TGTGCCAGCAGCTTAGTGACGGGGGGGAGCACAGATACGCAGTATTTT. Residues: CASSLVTGGSTDTQYF.

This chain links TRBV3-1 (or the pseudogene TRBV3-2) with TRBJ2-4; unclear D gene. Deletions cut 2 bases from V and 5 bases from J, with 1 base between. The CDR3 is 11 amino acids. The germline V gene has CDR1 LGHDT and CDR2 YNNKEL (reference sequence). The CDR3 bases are TGTGCCAGCAGCCAACAAAACATTCAGTACTTC. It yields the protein CASSQQNIQYF.

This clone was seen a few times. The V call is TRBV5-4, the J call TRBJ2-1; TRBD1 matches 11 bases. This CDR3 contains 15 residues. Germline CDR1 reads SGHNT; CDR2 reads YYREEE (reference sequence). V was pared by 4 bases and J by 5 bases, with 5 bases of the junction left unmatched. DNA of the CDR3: TGTGCCAGCAGCACCGGACAGGGGGCAAACAATGAGCAGTTCTTC. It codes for CASSTGQGANNEQFF. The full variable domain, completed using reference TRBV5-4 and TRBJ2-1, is ETGVTQSPTHLIKTRGQQVTLRCSSQSGHNTVSWYQQALGQGPQFIFQYYREEENGRGNFPPRFSGLQFPNYSSELNVNALELDDSALYLCASSTGQGANNEQFFGPGTRLTVL.

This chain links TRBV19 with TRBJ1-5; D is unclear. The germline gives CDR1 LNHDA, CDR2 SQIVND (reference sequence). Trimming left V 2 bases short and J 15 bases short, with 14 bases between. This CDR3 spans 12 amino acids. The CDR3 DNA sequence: TGTGCCAGTAGTATACGTTCAGTACCGTCGCATTTT. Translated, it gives CASSIRSVPSHF.

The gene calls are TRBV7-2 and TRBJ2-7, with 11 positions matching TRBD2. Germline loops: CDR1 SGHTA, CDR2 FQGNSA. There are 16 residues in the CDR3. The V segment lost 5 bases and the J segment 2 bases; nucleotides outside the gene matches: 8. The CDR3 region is CASSPATSGRPYEQYF. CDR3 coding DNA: TGTGCCAGCAGCCCTGCAACTAGCGGGAGACCCTACGAGCAGTACTTC.

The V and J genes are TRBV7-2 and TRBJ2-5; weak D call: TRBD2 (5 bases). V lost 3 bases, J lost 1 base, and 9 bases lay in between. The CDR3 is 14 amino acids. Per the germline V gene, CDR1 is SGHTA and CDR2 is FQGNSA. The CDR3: CASSLTGIQETQYF. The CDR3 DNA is TGTGCCAGCAGCTTGACCGGGATCCAAGAGACCCAGTACTTC.

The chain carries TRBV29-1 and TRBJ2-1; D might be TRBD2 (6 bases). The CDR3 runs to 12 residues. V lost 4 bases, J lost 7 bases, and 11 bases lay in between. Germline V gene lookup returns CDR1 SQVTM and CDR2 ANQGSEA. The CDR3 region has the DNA TGCAGCGTTGCCGGGGACTCAAATGAGCAGTTCTTC. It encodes CSVAGDSNEQFF.

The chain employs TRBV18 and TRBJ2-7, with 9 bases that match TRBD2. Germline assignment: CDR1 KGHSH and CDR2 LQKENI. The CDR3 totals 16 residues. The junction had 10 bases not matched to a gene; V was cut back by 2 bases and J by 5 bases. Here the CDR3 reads CASSPLGTGLANEQYF. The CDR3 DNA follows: TGTGCCAGCTCACCATTGGGAACGGGACTAGCAAACGAGCAGTACTTC.

In DNA, the CDR3 is TGTGCCAGCAGCTTAGTGCAGCTTTCCTACGAGCAGTACTTC. Translation: CASSLVQLSYEQYF. The chain uses TRBV5-6 and TRBJ2-7, with D hard to call. Germline V gene data show CDR1 as SGHDT and CDR2 as YYEEEE. There are 14 residues in the CDR3. V lost 2 bases, J lost 1 base, and 10 bases lay in between.

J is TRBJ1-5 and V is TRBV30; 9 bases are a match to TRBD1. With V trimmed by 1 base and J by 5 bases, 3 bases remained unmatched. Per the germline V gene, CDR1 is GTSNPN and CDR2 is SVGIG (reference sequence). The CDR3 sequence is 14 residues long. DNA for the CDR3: TGTGCCTGGAGTGAGGGACAGGGCCATCAGCCCCAGCATTTT. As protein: CAWSEGQGHQPQHF.

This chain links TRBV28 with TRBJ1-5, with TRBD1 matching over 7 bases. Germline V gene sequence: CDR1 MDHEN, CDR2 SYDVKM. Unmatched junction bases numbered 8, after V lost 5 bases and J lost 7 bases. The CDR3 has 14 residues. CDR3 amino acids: CASSTDRASQPQHF. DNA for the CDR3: TGTGCCAGCAGTACCGACAGGGCAAGCCAGCCCCAGCATTTT.

Here the CDR3 reads CASSVGASGNEQFF. The CDR3, as DNA: TGTGCCAGCAGCGTGGGGGCTAGCGGCAATGAGCAGTTCTTC. This chain connects TRBV9 to TRBJ2-1; D might be TRBD2 (7 bases). Trimming removed 2 bases from V and 6 bases from J, with 12 bases in between. The CDR3 consists of 14 residues. The germline gives CDR1 SGDLS, CDR2 YYNGEE.

The CDR3 DNA reads as TGTGCCAGCAGTTTAAATCCCACAGGGGGCACTGAAGCTTTCTTT. This gives the protein CASSLNPTGGTEAFF. The chain recombines TRBV28 with TRBJ1-1; 8 nucleotides match TRBD1. In germline, CDR1 is MDHEN, CDR2 SYDVKM. CDR3 length equals 15 residues. J gave up 4 bases and V 2 bases, and 6 bases lay outside the gene matches.

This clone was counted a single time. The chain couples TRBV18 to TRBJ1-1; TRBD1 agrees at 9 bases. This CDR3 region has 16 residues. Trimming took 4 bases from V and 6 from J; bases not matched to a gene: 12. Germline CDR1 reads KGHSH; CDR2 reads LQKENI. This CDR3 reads CASSQWNMRQGAEAFF. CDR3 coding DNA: TGTGCCAGCTCACAATGGAATATGAGACAGGGGGCTGAAGCTTTCTTT.

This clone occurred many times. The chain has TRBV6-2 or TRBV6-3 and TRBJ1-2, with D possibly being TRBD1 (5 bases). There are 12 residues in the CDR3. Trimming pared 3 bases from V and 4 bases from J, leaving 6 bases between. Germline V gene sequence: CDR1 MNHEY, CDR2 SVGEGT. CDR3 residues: CASSYDSYGYTF. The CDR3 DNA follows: TGTGCCAGCAGTTATGACAGCTATGGCTACACCTTC.

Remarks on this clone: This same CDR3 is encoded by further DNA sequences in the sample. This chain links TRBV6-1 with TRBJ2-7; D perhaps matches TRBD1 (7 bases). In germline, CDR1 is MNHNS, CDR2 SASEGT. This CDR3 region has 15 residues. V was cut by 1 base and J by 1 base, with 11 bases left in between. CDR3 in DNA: TGTGCCAGCAGTGAAGGGCAGGGGGGTTCCTACGAGCAGTACTTC. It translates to CASSEGQGGSYEQYF.

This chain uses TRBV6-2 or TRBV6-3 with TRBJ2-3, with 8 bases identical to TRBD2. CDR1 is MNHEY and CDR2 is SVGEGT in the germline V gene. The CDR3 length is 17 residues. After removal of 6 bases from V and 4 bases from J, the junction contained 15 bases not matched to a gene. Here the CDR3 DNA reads TGTGCCAGCAGCCCTACGGGGGGGGCAACACATGCAGATACGCAGTATTTT. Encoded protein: CASSPTGGATHADTQYF.

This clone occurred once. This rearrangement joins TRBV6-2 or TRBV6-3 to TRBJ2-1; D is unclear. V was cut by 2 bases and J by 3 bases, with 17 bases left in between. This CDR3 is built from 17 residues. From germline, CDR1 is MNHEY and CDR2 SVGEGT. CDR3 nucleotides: TGTGCCAGCAGTTACCCGACGTCGCAGCGTGTCTACAATGAGCAGTTCTTC. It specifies CASSYPTSQRVYNEQFF.

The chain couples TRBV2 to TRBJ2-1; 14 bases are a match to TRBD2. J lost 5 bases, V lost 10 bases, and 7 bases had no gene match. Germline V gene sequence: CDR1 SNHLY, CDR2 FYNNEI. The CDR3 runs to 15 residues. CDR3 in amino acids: CATSGLAGGNNEQFF. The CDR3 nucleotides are TGTGCCACATCCGGACTAGCGGGGGGCAACAATGAGCAGTTCTTC.

The CDR3 nucleotides are TGTGCCAGCAGCTTACCTTCGACGGATACTAATGAAAAACTGTTTTTT. Its protein is CASSLPSTDTNEKLFF. This chain links TRBV7-6 with TRBJ1-4, with D uncertain. Germline CDR1 SGHVS, CDR2 FNYEAQ. V was cut by 2 bases and J by 2 bases, with 12 bases left in between. The CDR3 has 16 residues.

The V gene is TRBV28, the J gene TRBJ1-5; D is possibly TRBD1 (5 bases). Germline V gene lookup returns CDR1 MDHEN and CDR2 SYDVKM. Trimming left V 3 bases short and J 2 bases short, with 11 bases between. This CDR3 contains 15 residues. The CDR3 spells CASSFVLGRNQPQHF. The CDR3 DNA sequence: TGTGCCAGCAGTTTTGTATTGGGGCGCAATCAGCCCCAGCATTTT.

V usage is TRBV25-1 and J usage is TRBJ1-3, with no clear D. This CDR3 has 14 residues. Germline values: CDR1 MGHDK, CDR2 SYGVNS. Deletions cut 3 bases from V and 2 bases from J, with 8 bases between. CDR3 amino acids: CASSEERTGNTIYF. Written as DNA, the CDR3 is TGTGCCAGCAGTGAGGAACGGACTGGAAACACCATATATTTT.

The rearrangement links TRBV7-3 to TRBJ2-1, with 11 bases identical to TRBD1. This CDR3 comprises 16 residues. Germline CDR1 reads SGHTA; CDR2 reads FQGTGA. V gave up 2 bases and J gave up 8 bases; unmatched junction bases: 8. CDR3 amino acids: CASSLAGDRGIDEQFF. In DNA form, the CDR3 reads TGTGCCAGCAGCTTAGCCGGGGACAGGGGGATCGATGAGCAGTTCTTC.

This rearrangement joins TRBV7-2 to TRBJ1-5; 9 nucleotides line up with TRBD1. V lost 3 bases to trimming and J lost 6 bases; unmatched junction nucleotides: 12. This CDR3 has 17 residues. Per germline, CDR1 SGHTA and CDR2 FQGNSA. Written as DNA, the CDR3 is TGTGCCAGCAGCTTCGGAGATGGACAGGGGCGGGCTCAGCCCCAGCATTTT. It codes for CASSFGDGQGRAQPQHF.

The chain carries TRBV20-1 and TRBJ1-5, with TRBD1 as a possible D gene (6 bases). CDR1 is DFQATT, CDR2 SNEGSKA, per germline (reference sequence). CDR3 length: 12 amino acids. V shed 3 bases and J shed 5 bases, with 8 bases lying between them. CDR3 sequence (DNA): TGCAGTGCTAGTTCAGGGGATCAGCCCCAGCATTTT. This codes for CSASSGDQPQHF.

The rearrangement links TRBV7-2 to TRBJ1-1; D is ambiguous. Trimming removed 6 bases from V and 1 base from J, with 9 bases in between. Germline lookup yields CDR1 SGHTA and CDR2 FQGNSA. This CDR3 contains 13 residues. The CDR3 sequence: CASSWVRNTEAFF. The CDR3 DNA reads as TGTGCCAGCAGTTGGGTTCGGAACACTGAAGCTTTCTTT.

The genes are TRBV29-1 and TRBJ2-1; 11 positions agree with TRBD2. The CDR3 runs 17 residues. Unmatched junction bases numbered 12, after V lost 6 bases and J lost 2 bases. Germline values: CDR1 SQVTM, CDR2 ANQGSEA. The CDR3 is CSVGGLAAPSAYNEQFF. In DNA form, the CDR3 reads TGCAGCGTCGGGGGACTAGCGGCCCCCTCGGCCTACAATGAGCAGTTCTTC.